The 20 T cell receptor beta chains in this list originate from one sample, sequenced in a study of T cell changes during pregnancy in multiple sclerosis. Clones were sequenced by immunoSEQ multiplex PCR, and TCRdb holds only the in-frame ones, with some missing. The sample comprises 45,000 to 65,000 clones, roughly 92% of which are singletons, and roughly 3.5% rests with the top ten. The specimen was CD8+ T cells from peripheral blood mononuclear cells, collected in the third trimester of pregnancy. The receptor source for this set is a female donor with multiple sclerosis, enrolled in a pregnancy study.

This chain connects TRBV27 to TRBJ1-1; D may be TRBD1 (5 bases). Deletions cut 5 bases from V and 4 bases from J, with 14 bases between. This CDR3 contains 14 residues. Germline-derived CDR1 and CDR2 are MNHEY and SMNVEV (reference sequence). The CDR3 region is CASSPGTFGTEAFF. Written as DNA, the CDR3 is TGTGCCAGCAGTCCCGGGACTTTTGGCACTGAAGCTTTCTTT.

The chain uses TRBV19 and TRBJ1-3, with D perhaps TRBD1 (5 bases). CDR1 and CDR2 (germline): LNHDA, SQIVND (reference sequence). The V gene lost 5 bases and the J gene lost 1 base, with 9 bases spanning the gap. This CDR3 is 14 amino acids long. CDR3 region: CASSLPGSGNTIYF. Written as DNA, the CDR3 is TGTGCCAGTAGTTTACCAGGGTCTGGAAACACCATATATTTT.

The J gene is TRBJ2-7, the V gene TRBV14; D is perhaps TRBD1 (5 bases). V was cut by 1 base and J by 0 bases, with 13 bases left in between. Per germline, CDR1 SGHDN and CDR2 FVKESK. There are 16 residues in the CDR3. The CDR3 region is CASSQGRGWHSYEQYF. CDR3 DNA: TGTGCCAGCAGCCAAGGTAGGGGTTGGCACTCCTACGAGCAGTACTTC.

CDR3 DNA: TGTGCCAGCAGGACACCTAGCGGACCTAGTAGAAAAGAGCAGTACTTC. Its translation is CASRTPSGPSRKEQYF. The chain has TRBV2 and TRBJ2-7; 7 bases fit TRBD2. Unmatched junction bases numbered 18, after V lost 6 bases and J lost 7 bases. CDR1 SNHLY and CDR2 FYNNEI come from the germline V gene. The CDR3 is 16 amino acids.

CDR3 DNA: TGTGCCAGTAGTACCATGAGCTCCTACAATGAGCAGTTCTTC. Translated: CASSTMSSYNEQFF. The gene calls are TRBV19 and TRBJ2-1; no definite D call. This CDR3 contains 14 residues. In germline, CDR1 is LNHDA, CDR2 SQIVND (reference sequence). Trimming took off 4 bases at V and 0 bases at J, with 7 bases between the two ends.

This clone was found once. The chain carries TRBV27 and TRBJ2-7; TRBD2 matches at 12 bases. This CDR3 comprises 15 residues. Trimming took 5 bases from V and 5 from J; bases not matched to a gene: 7. Per germline, CDR1 MNHEY and CDR2 SMNVEV (reference sequence). CDR3 protein: CASSPLAGGPHEQYF. DNA for the CDR3: TGTGCCAGCAGTCCCCTAGCGGGAGGGCCCCACGAGCAGTACTTC.

A single count supports this clone. This rearrangement joins TRBV27 to TRBJ2-4; TRBD2 matches at 8 bases. Germline CDR1 MNHEY, CDR2 SMNVEV (reference sequence). The J segment lost 0 bases and the V segment lost 2 bases, leaving 6 bases of the junction unmatched. This CDR3 comprises 17 residues. CDR3 sequence (DNA): TGTGCCAGCAGTTTAGCGGGAGGACGTTTAGCCAAAAACATTCAGTACTTC. Its protein is CASSLAGGRLAKNIQYF.

V gene TRBV28 combines with J gene TRBJ2-5, with D possibly being TRBD1 (6 bases). V shed 3 bases and J shed 2 bases, with 16 bases lying between them. CDR1 is MDHEN and CDR2 is SYDVKM in the germline V gene. The CDR3 covers 16 residues. CDR3 region: CASSLGQGHIQETQYF. CDR3 DNA sequence: TGTGCCAGCAGTTTGGGGCAGGGACACATACAAGAGACCCAGTACTTC.

Concerning this clone: Other nucleotide sequences from this sample produce the same CDR3. The chain couples TRBV5-6 to TRBJ2-3; D uncertain. V lost 2 bases and J lost 6, with 10 bases in between. CDR1 is SGHDT and CDR2 is YYEEEE in the germline V gene. The CDR3 is 13 residues long. The CDR3 loop reads CASSFGGWDTQYF. Here the CDR3 DNA reads TGTGCCAGCAGCTTTGGCGGATGGGATACGCAGTATTTT. The full variable domain, in which reference TRBV5-6 and TRBJ2-3 provide the parts outside the CDR3, is DAGVTQSPTHLIKTRGQQVTLRCSPKSGHDTVSWYQQALGQGPQFIFQYYEEEERQRGNFPDRFSGHQFPNYSSELNVNALLLGDSALYLCASSFGGWDTQYFGPGTRLTVL.

This chain links TRBV11-2 with TRBJ2-7; 7 positions match TRBD2. The CDR3 is made up of 13 amino acids. Germline CDR1 reads SGHAT; CDR2 reads FQNNGV. The V segment lost 6 bases and the J segment 3 bases; nucleotides outside the gene matches: 5. The CDR3 protein is CASRLGLVYEQYF. In DNA, the CDR3 is TGTGCCAGCAGACTAGGACTAGTCTACGAGCAGTACTTC.

This chain connects TRBV10-2 to TRBJ1-2; possibly TRBD1 for D (6 bases). From germline, CDR1 is WSHSY and CDR2 SAAADI. Trimming took off 4 bases at V and 3 bases at J, with 21 bases between the two ends. CDR3 length: 17 residues. For the CDR3, the DNA is TGCGCCAGCAGTGGATTCCTACAGGGTGTTACCGACTATGGCTACACCTTC. Protein sequence: CASSGFLQGVTDYGYTF.

The chain employs TRBV2 and TRBJ2-3; 7 bases line up with TRBD2. The trim removed 2 bases at V and 5 bases at J, leaving 10 bases unmatched. Germline-derived CDR1 and CDR2 are SNHLY and FYNNEI. CDR3 length equals 16 residues. The CDR3 sequence: CASSEIGGGSGDTQYF. The CDR3 DNA reads TGTGCCAGCAGTGAAATTGGGGGAGGGTCGGGAGATACGCAGTATTTT.

This clone was observed a single time. The rearrangement joins TRBV27 to TRBJ2-2, with 9 nucleotides matching TRBD1. The junction had 13 bases not matched to a gene; V was cut back by 3 bases and J by 5 bases. The CDR3 sequence is 18 residues long. In germline, CDR1 is MNHEY, CDR2 SMNVEV (reference sequence). The CDR3 reads CASSFMGPGQGNTGELFF. CDR3 DNA: TGTGCCAGCAGTTTTATGGGGCCGGGACAGGGAAATACCGGGGAGCTGTTTTTT.

This rearrangement joins TRBV19 to TRBJ2-3; 8 bases align to TRBD1. Germline V gene data show CDR1 as LNHDA and CDR2 as SQIVND (reference sequence). J gave up 1 base and V 6 bases, and 6 bases lay outside the gene matches. This CDR3 is 15 amino acids long. The CDR3 region has the DNA TGTGCCAGTAGCACGGACAGGGAGGGCACAGATACGCAGTATTTT. This codes for CASSTDREGTDTQYF.

This chain uses TRBV5-1 with TRBJ2-1; the match to TRBD1 covers 8 bases. Looked up from germline, CDR1 is SGHRS and CDR2 is YFSETQ. The CDR3 has 14 amino acids. Trimming removed 4 bases from V and 8 bases from J; junction bases left unmatched: 8. The CDR3 DNA follows: TGCGCCAGCAGCAGGTGGACAGGGATGGATGAGCAGTTCTTC. Amino acid sequence: CASSRWTGMDEQFF.

This chain joins TRBV19 and TRBJ2-7; 12 nucleotides agree with TRBD2. J was trimmed by 2 bases and V by 0 bases; bases with no gene match: 5. The CDR3 contains 17 residues. The V gene's germline CDR1 is LNHDA and CDR2 SQIVND (reference sequence). The chain's CDR3 is CASSIEARLAGAYEQYF. Here the CDR3 DNA reads TGTGCCAGTAGTATAGAAGCAAGACTAGCGGGGGCCTACGAGCAGTACTTC.

The V and J genes are TRBV19 and TRBJ1-5; unclear D gene. The ends were cut back, 3 bases at V and 9 bases at J, with 12 bases in the middle. This CDR3 region has 13 residues. Looked up from germline, CDR1 is LNHDA and CDR2 is SQIVND (reference sequence). The CDR3 here is CASSMDPRRPQHF. The CDR3 DNA is TGTGCCAGTAGTATGGATCCAAGGAGGCCCCAGCATTTT.

This chain uses TRBV27 with TRBJ2-7, with D possibly being TRBD1 (6 bases). The V gene lost 2 bases and the J gene lost 5 bases, with 13 bases spanning the gap. CDR3 length: 14 residues. Germline CDR1 and CDR2: MNHEY and SMNVEV (reference sequence). CDR3: CASSLRQGTNEQYF. Written as DNA, the CDR3 is TGTGCCAGCAGTTTACGGCAGGGGACGAACGAGCAGTACTTC.

This chain joins TRBV6-1 and TRBJ2-7; 10 positions match TRBD1. Germline assignment: CDR1 MNHNS and CDR2 SASEGT. There are 16 residues in the CDR3. The trim removed 2 bases at V and 6 bases at J, leaving 10 bases unmatched. CDR3 in amino acids: CASSETTSGTGVEQYF. The CDR3 DNA is TGTGCCAGCAGTGAAACTACCTCCGGGACAGGGGTCGAGCAGTACTTC.

J is TRBJ2-7 and V is TRBV19; 8 positions agree with TRBD1. The ends lost 6 bases at V and 6 bases at J; junction bases unmatched: 10. The CDR3 is made up of 14 amino acids. Looked up from germline, CDR1 is LNHDA and CDR2 is SQIVND (reference sequence). Here the CDR3 DNA reads TGTGCCAGTAGCACCGCCCCGACAGGGGTCGAGCAGTACTTC. This translates into CASSTAPTGVEQYF.